The 16 T cell receptor beta chains reported below all come from one sample, sequenced in a study of TIL therapy for anti-PD-1-resistant metastatic lung cancer. This was the immunoSEQ v3 assay. Data came from immunoSEQ multiplex PCR; TCRdb stores just in-frame clones and leaves some out. The sample comprises more than 50,000 clones, roughly 84% of which are singletons, and just over 2.5% rests with the top ten. Stated time point: pre-treatment sample, taken before nivolumab and TIL therapy. Sequenced material: blood, taken at baseline. All receptors come from a person aged 25 to 80 with non-small cell lung cancer.

V and J are TRBV28 and TRBJ2-7; 7 nucleotides match TRBD1. CDR1 is MDHEN, CDR2 SYDVKM, per germline. V lost 6 bases to trimming and J lost 2 bases; unmatched junction nucleotides: 7. There are 14 residues in the CDR3. The CDR3 reads CASRAGQVTYEQYF. CDR3 bases: TGTGCCAGCAGAGCCGGACAGGTCACCTACGAGCAGTACTTC.

The chain employs TRBV10-1 and TRBJ2-3; tentative D call: TRBD1 (6 bases). From germline, CDR1 is WNHNN and CDR2 SYGVQD (reference sequence). The V gene lost 5 bases and the J gene lost 4 bases, with 13 bases spanning the gap. The CDR3 is 14 amino acids. CDR3 in amino acids: CASSRQATADTQYF. As DNA, the CDR3 is TGCGCCAGCAGTAGACAGGCAACAGCAGATACGCAGTATTTT.

This clone has just one count. The sample holds other DNA sequences that translate to the same CDR3. The V gene is TRBV10-3, the J gene TRBJ1-1, with D tentatively TRBD1 (6 bases). Trimming cost V 2 bases and J 10 bases, with 14 bases left between them. From germline, CDR1 is ENHRY and CDR2 SYGVKD. This CDR3 is 13 amino acids long. CDR3 loop: CAISETGSFVAFF. For the CDR3, the DNA is TGTGCCATCAGTGAGACAGGGTCGTTTGTAGCTTTCTTT.

The chain uses TRBV28 and TRBJ2-2, with 10 bases matching TRBD2. V lost 3 bases, J lost 2 bases, and 3 bases stayed unmatched. Germline CDR1 MDHEN, CDR2 SYDVKM. CDR3 length: 16 amino acids. CDR3 residues: CASSFRLAGNTGELFF. In nucleotides, the CDR3 is TGTGCCAGCAGTTTCAGACTAGCGGGTAACACCGGGGAGCTGTTTTTT.

This chain links TRBV5-6 with TRBJ1-1; 7 bases map to TRBD1. CDR3 length: 15 amino acids. J gave up 7 bases and V 0 bases, and 9 bases lay outside the gene matches. Germline lookup yields CDR1 SGHDT and CDR2 YYEEEE. In DNA form, the CDR3 reads TGTGCCAGCAGCTTGGCCGTGACAGGGTTGAGTGAAGCTTTCTTT. Protein product: CASSLAVTGLSEAFF.

The V call is TRBV2, the J call TRBJ2-7; 8 positions match TRBD2. The CDR3 covers 13 residues. Trimming at V came to 5 bases and at J to 3 bases, leaving 3 bases not matched to a gene. Germline V lookup: CDR1 SNHLY, CDR2 FYNNEI. The CDR3: CASSSGRSYEQYF. The CDR3 bases are TGTGCCAGCAGTAGCGGGAGAAGCTACGAGCAGTACTTC.

The rearrangement uses TRBV19 and TRBJ2-5; 9 bases align to TRBD1. Trimming cost V 6 bases and J 7 bases; bases outside gene matches: 12. Per the germline V gene, CDR1 is LNHDA and CDR2 is SQIVND (reference sequence). The length of the CDR3 is 15 residues. The CDR3, as DNA: TGTGCCAGTAGACCGGGACAGGGAGTCCGTTCGACCCAGTACTTC. Translated: CASRPGQGVRSTQYF.

The rearrangement joins TRBV11-1 to TRBJ2-7, with unresolved D. Germline CDR1 is SGHAT and CDR2 is FQDESV (reference sequence). The V and J ends lost 1 base and 7 bases respectively, with 8 bases between them. The CDR3 extends over 12 amino acids. The CDR3: CASSLGDGEQYF. The CDR3 nucleotides are TGTGCCAGCAGCTTAGGCGACGGGGAGCAGTACTTC. Complete variable domain (other parts from reference TRBV11-1 and TRBJ2-7): EAEVAQSPRYKITEKSQAVAFWCDPISGHATLYWYRQILGQGPELLVQFQDESVVDDSQLPKDRFSAERLKGVDSTLKIQPAELGDSAMYLCASSLGDGEQYFGPGTRLTVT.

The rearrangement joins TRBV11-2 to TRBJ1-2, with 9 bases that match TRBD1. With 1 base clipped from V and 6 bases from J, the junction kept 9 bases outside the gene matches. CDR1 is SGHAT, CDR2 FQNNGV, per germline. This CDR3 has 16 residues. CDR3 coding DNA: TGTGCCAGCAGCTTAGGGGCTACAGGGGGCGCGCATGGCTACACCTTC. This codes for CASSLGATGGAHGYTF.

This sequence joins TRBV19 and TRBJ1-5; TRBD1 might be the D (5 bases). Germline assignment: CDR1 LNHDA and CDR2 SQIVND (reference sequence). The CDR3 runs 14 residues. Trimming shortened V by 1 base and J by 6 bases, and 10 bases separated the two germline ends. The CDR3 nucleotides read TGTGCCAGTAGTATAGGGGGCGCCGGTCAGCCCCAGCATTTT. Translation gives CASSIGGAGQPQHF.

This chain uses TRBV7-2 with TRBJ2-5, with a possible D match to TRBD2 (5 bases). V was shortened by 1 base and J by 5 bases, with 8 bases between the two germline ends. The CDR3 consists of 13 residues. Germline assignment: CDR1 SGHTA and CDR2 FQGNSA. The CDR3 DNA sequence: TGTGCCAGCAGCTTAGGCCAGCGGGAGACCCAGTACTTC. This encodes CASSLGQRETQYF. The whole variable domain, filled in from reference TRBV7-2 and TRBJ2-5, reads GAGVSQSPSNKVTEKGKDVELRCDPISGHTALYWYRQSLGQGLEFLIYFQGNSAPDKSGLPSDRFSAERTGGSVSTLTIQRTQQEDSAVYLCASSLGQRETQYFGPGTRLLVL.

The rearrangement joins TRBV28 to TRBJ1-2, with TRBD1 as a possible D gene (6 bases). CDR1 and CDR2 from the germline V gene are MDHEN and SYDVKM. V was cut by 6 bases and J by 8 bases, with 22 bases left in between. This CDR3 is 15 amino acids long. CDR3 DNA: TGTGCCAGCAGACACCGACTTGGGGGGCCCAGAGGCTACACCTTC. Translated, it gives CASRHRLGGPRGYTF.

This rearrangement joins TRBV6-5 to TRBJ2-2, with D possibly being TRBD1 or TRBD2 (6 bases each). This CDR3 has 15 amino acids. Looked up from germline, CDR1 is MNHEY and CDR2 is SVGAGI. V was shortened by 6 bases and J by 0 bases, with 11 bases between the two germline ends. CDR3 coding DNA: TGTGCCAGCAGCCGCGGGACAACGAACACCGGGGAGCTGTTTTTT. This sequence encodes CASSRGTTNTGELFF.

In nucleotides, the CDR3 is TGTGCCAGCAGCCGCGACAGGGGCCCAAACACTGAAGCTTTCTTT. This gives the protein CASSRDRGPNTEAFF. This chain links TRBV7-6 with TRBJ1-1; the match to TRBD1 covers 8 bases. After removal of 5 bases from V and 2 bases from J, the junction contained 7 bases not matched to a gene. Germline CDR1 is SGHVS and CDR2 is FNYEAQ. The CDR3 is 15 residues long.

Here the CDR3 DNA reads TGTGCCAGCAGCTTAGACAGGGGGCGTAACACCGGGGAGCTGTTTTTT. This gives the protein CASSLDRGRNTGELFF. The J gene is TRBJ2-2, the V gene TRBV7-3, with TRBD1 matching over 10 bases. Losses at the gene ends were 2 bases for V and 2 bases for J; bases not matched to a gene: 2. CDR1 and CDR2 (germline): SGHTA, FQGTGA. This CDR3 contains 16 residues.

The chain uses TRBV7-8 and TRBJ1-2; weak D call: TRBD1 (5 bases). The ends were cut back, 5 bases at V and 4 bases at J, with 17 bases in the middle. Germline CDR1 SGHVS, CDR2 FQNEAQ. The CDR3 has 15 amino acids. The CDR3 coding sequence is TGTGCCAGCAGCGGGCCGGGGGGATGGGTCTATGGCTACACCTTC. Residues: CASSGPGGWVYGYTF.